This is a list of T cell receptor beta chains from one sample in a study of T cells in Graves' hyperthyroidism and ophthalmopathy. TCRdb reanalysed the multiplex PCR reads using MiXCR and keeps one entry per CDR3 protein. The sample yields a few hundred thousand distinct CDR3 sequences, roughly 14% seen once. The material sequenced was blood. These receptors were taken from a woman aged 25-40 years with Graves' hyperthyroidism that later progressed to Graves' ophthalmopathy. The CDR3 runs from the conserved cysteine through the conserved F or W. The order of the fields is J gene, clone size, V gene, D gene, CDR3 protein, CDR3 DNA. A D gene is named only where the DNA matches it firmly. Some rows mark clone size as missing; the rest say once, few, many or name a class of expanded clone.

j_call: TRBJ2-7
clone_size: -
v_call: TRBV27
d_call: -
cdr3_aa: CASSLLQGAPYEQYF
cdr3_nt: TGTGCCAGCAGTTTGCTACAGGGAGCACCCTACGAGCAGTACTTC

j_call: TRBJ2-5
clone_size: few
v_call: TRBV18
d_call: TRBD1
cdr3_aa: CASSLSGPGQRETQYF
cdr3_nt: TGTGCCAGCTCACTATCGGGACCGGGACAGCGGGAGACCCAGTACTTC

j_call: TRBJ1-2
clone_size: many
v_call: TRBV6-5
d_call: TRBD1
cdr3_aa: CASSYSTGDYGYTF
cdr3_nt: TGTGCCAGCAGTTACTCGACAGGGGACTATGGCTACACCTTC

j_call: TRBJ2-1
clone_size: many
v_call: TRBV7-3
d_call: TRBD1
cdr3_aa: CASSLPGTVLDEQFF
cdr3_nt: TGTGCCAGCAGCTTGCCCGGGACAGTCTTGGATGAGCAGTTCTTC

j_call: TRBJ2-5
clone_size: many
v_call: TRBV7-2
d_call: -
cdr3_aa: CASSPLGGRETQYF
cdr3_nt: TGTGCCAGCAGCCCACTAGGGGGTAGGGAGACCCAGTACTTC

j_call: TRBJ2-1
clone_size: many
v_call: TRBV12-3/TRBV12-4
d_call: -
cdr3_aa: CASTIREQEQFF
cdr3_nt: TGTGCCAGCACTATCAGGGAGCAGGAGCAGTTCTTC

j_call: TRBJ1-1
clone_size: -
v_call: TRBV18
d_call: TRBD1
cdr3_aa: CAISTGQATEAFF
cdr3_nt: TGTGCCATCTCGACGGGACAGGCCACTGAAGCTTTCTTT

j_call: TRBJ2-3
clone_size: many
v_call: TRBV7-9
d_call: -
cdr3_aa: CASSLAVGPSTDTQYF
cdr3_nt: TGCGCCAGCAGCTTGGCCGTCGGTCCTAGCACAGATACGCAGTATTTT

j_call: TRBJ2-7
clone_size: many
v_call: TRBV28
d_call: TRBD2
cdr3_aa: CASSFSGLLYEQYF
cdr3_nt: TGTGCCAGCAGTTTCTCGGGACTACTCTACGAGCAGTACTTC

j_call: TRBJ2-3
clone_size: many
v_call: TRBV7-2
d_call: -
cdr3_aa: CASSNQGPDTQYF
cdr3_nt: TGTGCCAGCAGCAATCAAGGCCCAGATACGCAGTATTTT

j_call: TRBJ2-1
clone_size: -
v_call: TRBV27
d_call: -
cdr3_aa: CASRGWGAFLYNEQFF
cdr3_nt: TGTGCCAGCAGAGGGTGGGGGGCGTTTTTGTACAATGAGCAGTTCTTC

j_call: TRBJ2-1
clone_size: few
v_call: TRBV20-1
d_call: -
cdr3_aa: CSAGGPLARALYNEQFF
cdr3_nt: TGCAGTGCTGGAGGGCCCTTAGCGAGGGCCCTGTACAATGAGCAGTTCTTC

j_call: TRBJ1-1
clone_size: many
v_call: TRBV28
d_call: -
cdr3_aa: CASSPNQGQNTEAFF
cdr3_nt: TGTGCCAGCAGTCCAAATCAGGGACAGAACACTGAAGCTTTCTTT

j_call: TRBJ2-3
clone_size: many
v_call: TRBV11-3
d_call: -
cdr3_aa: CASSLAGGAGTDTQYF
cdr3_nt: TGTGCCAGCAGCTTAGCGGGGGGCGCGGGCACAGATACGCAGTATTTT

j_call: TRBJ1-1
clone_size: -
v_call: TRBV6-2/TRBV6-3
d_call: -
cdr3_aa: CASSYSKAQNTEAFF
cdr3_nt: TGTGCCAGCAGTTACTCGAAGGCCCAGAACACTGAAGCTTTCTTT

j_call: TRBJ2-7
clone_size: many
v_call: TRBV20-1
d_call: TRBD1
cdr3_aa: CSEPGQGVHEQYF
cdr3_nt: TGCAGTGAACCGGGACAGGGAGTCCACGAGCAGTACTTC

j_call: TRBJ1-6
clone_size: few
v_call: TRBV9
d_call: TRBD1
cdr3_aa: CASSHRGLENSPLHF
cdr3_nt: TGTGCCAGCAGCCACAGGGGGCTCGAGAATTCACCCCTCCACTTT

j_call: TRBJ1-1
clone_size: -
v_call: TRBV15
d_call: TRBD1
cdr3_aa: CATSRDRGSTEAFF
cdr3_nt: TGTGCCACCAGCAGGGACAGGGGGAGCACTGAAGCTTTCTTT

j_call: TRBJ1-2
clone_size: -
v_call: TRBV12-3/TRBV12-4
d_call: -
cdr3_aa: CASSLVQTVSYGYTF
cdr3_nt: TGTGCCAGCAGTTTAGTCCAGACAGTTAGCTATGGCTACACCTTC

j_call: TRBJ2-1
clone_size: many
v_call: TRBV6-6
d_call: -
cdr3_aa: CASSYGGTYNEQFF
cdr3_nt: TGTGCCAGCAGTTACGGCGGGACCTACAATGAGCAGTTCTTC

j_call: TRBJ2-7
clone_size: many
v_call: TRBV12-3/TRBV12-4
d_call: -
cdr3_aa: CASSLGEQYF
cdr3_nt: TGTGCCAGCAGTTTAGGCGAGCAGTACTTC

j_call: TRBJ2-1
clone_size: many
v_call: TRBV28
d_call: TRBD2
cdr3_aa: CASSWTSGIPWFF
cdr3_nt: TGTGCCAGCAGTTGGACTAGCGGGATCCCATGGTTCTTC

j_call: TRBJ2-1
clone_size: many
v_call: TRBV28
d_call: TRBD2
cdr3_aa: CASSPRLAGLNEQFF
cdr3_nt: TGTGCCAGCAGTCCGAGACTAGCTGGGCTCAATGAGCAGTTCTTC

j_call: TRBJ2-1
clone_size: many
v_call: TRBV11-3
d_call: -
cdr3_aa: CASSLFPPSPGSYNEQFF
cdr3_nt: TGTGCCAGCAGCTTATTCCCGCCTAGCCCGGGGTCCTACAATGAGCAGTTCTTC

j_call: TRBJ1-4
clone_size: -
v_call: TRBV6-5
d_call: TRBD1
cdr3_aa: CASSFLTGDSNEKLFF
cdr3_nt: TGTGCCAGCAGTTTCCTTACAGGGGACTCTAATGAAAAACTGTTTTTT

j_call: TRBJ2-2
clone_size: few
v_call: TRBV6-1
d_call: -
cdr3_aa: CASRPPWDTGELFF
cdr3_nt: TGTGCCAGCAGACCACCGTGGGACACCGGGGAGCTGTTTTTT

j_call: TRBJ1-1
clone_size: many
v_call: TRBV28
d_call: -
cdr3_aa: CASSLQRGDTEAFF
cdr3_nt: TGTGCCAGCAGTTTACAAAGGGGGGACACTGAAGCTTTCTTT

j_call: TRBJ1-4
clone_size: few
v_call: TRBV29-1
d_call: -
cdr3_aa: CSVAGPATNEKLFF
cdr3_nt: TGCAGCGTTGCTGGCCCTGCAACTAATGAAAAACTGTTTTTT

j_call: TRBJ1-2
clone_size: many
v_call: TRBV12-3/TRBV12-4
d_call: -
cdr3_aa: CASSFVGVQGYTF
cdr3_nt: TGTGCCAGCAGTTTTGTAGGGGTACAGGGCTACACCTTC

j_call: TRBJ2-3
clone_size: many
v_call: TRBV6-1
d_call: -
cdr3_aa: CASSHGTTDTQYF
cdr3_nt: TGTGCCAGCAGCCACGGGACCACAGATACGCAGTATTTT

j_call: TRBJ2-3
clone_size: many
v_call: TRBV6-6
d_call: -
cdr3_aa: CASSYGRGVSTDTQYF
cdr3_nt: TGTGCCAGCAGTTACGGCAGAGGAGTGAGCACAGATACGCAGTATTTT

j_call: TRBJ2-3
clone_size: many
v_call: TRBV30
d_call: TRBD1
cdr3_aa: CAWRDETGGIDTQYF
cdr3_nt: TGTGCCTGGAGGGACGAGACAGGGGGCATAGATACGCAGTATTTT

j_call: TRBJ1-2
clone_size: few
v_call: TRBV4-3
d_call: -
cdr3_aa: CASSHPGASYGYTF
cdr3_nt: TGCGCCAGCAGCCACCCGGGGGCAAGCTATGGCTACACCTTC

j_call: TRBJ2-7
clone_size: -
v_call: TRBV30
d_call: TRBD2
cdr3_aa: CAWSGVAGSNLHEQYF
cdr3_nt: TGTGCCTGGAGTGGGGTAGCGGGATCCAATCTCCACGAGCAGTACTTC

j_call: TRBJ2-3
clone_size: few
v_call: TRBV20-1
d_call: TRBD1
cdr3_aa: CSARDSDRHSTDTQYF
cdr3_nt: TGCAGTGCTAGAGATTCGGACAGGCATAGCACAGATACGCAGTATTTT

j_call: TRBJ2-5
clone_size: many
v_call: TRBV27
d_call: -
cdr3_aa: CASSLRRGETQYF
cdr3_nt: TGTGCCAGCAGTTTAAGGAGGGGGGAGACCCAGTACTTC

j_call: TRBJ1-2
clone_size: -
v_call: TRBV14
d_call: -
cdr3_aa: CASSQGPSPPSF
cdr3_nt: TGTGCCAGCAGCCAGGGACCTTCTCCCCCCTCCTTC

j_call: TRBJ2-7
clone_size: many
v_call: TRBV7-3
d_call: -
cdr3_aa: CASSPGSGNGEQYF
cdr3_nt: TGTGCCAGCAGCCCGGGATCAGGGAACGGCGAGCAGTACTTC

j_call: TRBJ2-1
clone_size: many
v_call: TRBV7-2
d_call: -
cdr3_aa: CASSLGGSSGFYNEQFF
cdr3_nt: TGTGCCAGCAGCTTAGGTGGTAGTAGCGGCTTCTACAATGAGCAGTTCTTC

j_call: TRBJ1-1
clone_size: many
v_call: TRBV7-9
d_call: -
cdr3_aa: CASSLTRGSTEAFF
cdr3_nt: TGTGCCAGCAGCTTAACTCGCGGATCGACTGAAGCTTTCTTT

j_call: TRBJ2-3
clone_size: many
v_call: TRBV20-1
d_call: TRBD2
cdr3_aa: CSARTSGTDTQYF
cdr3_nt: TGCAGTGCCCGGACTAGCGGCACAGATACGCAGTATTTT

j_call: TRBJ2-7
clone_size: many
v_call: TRBV5-1
d_call: -
cdr3_aa: CASRGLGTYEQYF
cdr3_nt: TGCGCCAGCAGGGGCCTTGGGACCTACGAGCAGTACTTC

j_call: TRBJ1-4
clone_size: few
v_call: TRBV5-5
d_call: -
cdr3_aa: CASSPGGRGRANEKLFF
cdr3_nt: TGTGCCAGCAGCCCCGGAGGAAGGGGCAGGGCTAATGAAAAACTGTTTTTT

j_call: TRBJ2-1
clone_size: few
v_call: TRBV9
d_call: TRBD2
cdr3_aa: CASSDTSGRASEQFF
cdr3_nt: TGTGCCAGCAGCGACACTAGCGGGAGGGCCAGTGAGCAGTTCTTC

j_call: TRBJ1-1
clone_size: few
v_call: TRBV4-3
d_call: -
cdr3_aa: CASSQQVFENTEAFF
cdr3_nt: TGCGCCAGCAGCCAACAAGTTTTCGAGAACACTGAAGCTTTCTTT

j_call: TRBJ1-1
clone_size: many
v_call: TRBV10-3
d_call: -
cdr3_aa: CAIISPGLTEAFF
cdr3_nt: TGTGCCATCATTTCCCCAGGGCTCACTGAAGCTTTCTTT

j_call: TRBJ2-3
clone_size: many
v_call: TRBV29-1
d_call: TRBD2
cdr3_aa: CSAQGLAGEGATDTQYF
cdr3_nt: TGCAGCGCCCAGGGACTAGCGGGAGAGGGTGCCACAGATACGCAGTATTTT

j_call: TRBJ2-5
clone_size: many
v_call: TRBV24-1
d_call: TRBD1
cdr3_aa: CATSEGQGTARLETQYF
cdr3_nt: TGTGCCACCAGTGAAGGACAGGGGACAGCGCGGCTAGAGACCCAGTACTTC

j_call: TRBJ2-7
clone_size: many
v_call: TRBV30
d_call: -
cdr3_aa: CAWSDISNYYEQYF
cdr3_nt: TGTGCCTGGAGTGACATTAGCAATTACTACGAGCAGTACTTC

j_call: TRBJ2-5
clone_size: few
v_call: TRBV14
d_call: TRBD1
cdr3_aa: CASSHSLDRGETQYF
cdr3_nt: TGTGCCAGCAGCCACTCTTTAGACAGGGGAGAGACCCAGTACTTC

j_call: TRBJ2-7
clone_size: many
v_call: TRBV9
d_call: TRBD1
cdr3_aa: CASSVDETGRYEQYF
cdr3_nt: TGTGCCAGCAGCGTAGATGAGACAGGGCGGTACGAGCAGTACTTC